The clone carrying this T cell receptor (beta chain) was observed a single time. Antigen: not known. The data derive from a study of blood T cells in healthy people across ages. With a J-beta primer mix and a sample-barcoded 5' primer, a second PCR ran roughly 6 to 11 cycles. TCRdb reprocessed the 5' RACE reads with MiXCR, giving one entry per CDR3 protein. The data show hundreds of thousands of distinct CDR3 sequences, around 50% seen once. V was trimmed by 3 bases and J by 6 bases, leaving 11 bases between them. Germline V lookup: CDR1 MDHEN, CDR2 SYDVKM. The CDR3 runs 13 residues. Findings and limits, study-wide: Across the age range, TCR beta diversity per million T cells fell in a roughly linear way.

The TCR originated in a man between 35 and 55 years old in good health. This rearrangement joins TRBV28 to TRBJ1-2; the D gene is possibly TRBD1 (5 bases). Material for sequencing was blood. The CDR3, as DNA: TGTGCCAGCAGTTTCGGGCAGGGTCATGGCTACACCTTC. Encoded protein: CASSFGQGHGYTF.